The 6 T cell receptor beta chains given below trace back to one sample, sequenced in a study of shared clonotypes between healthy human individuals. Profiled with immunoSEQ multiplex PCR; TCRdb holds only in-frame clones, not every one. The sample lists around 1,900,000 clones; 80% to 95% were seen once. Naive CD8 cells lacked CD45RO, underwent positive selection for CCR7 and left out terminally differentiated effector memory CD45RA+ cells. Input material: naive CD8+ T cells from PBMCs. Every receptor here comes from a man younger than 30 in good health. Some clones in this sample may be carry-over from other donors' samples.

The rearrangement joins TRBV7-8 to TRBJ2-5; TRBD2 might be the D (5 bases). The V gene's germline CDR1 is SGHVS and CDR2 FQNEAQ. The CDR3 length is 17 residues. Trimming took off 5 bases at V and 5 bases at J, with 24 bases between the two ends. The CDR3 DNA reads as TGTGCCAGCAGCCATAAAGGACGGATAGGGTTAGCGGAGACCCAGTACTTC. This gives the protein CASSHKGRIGLAETQYF.

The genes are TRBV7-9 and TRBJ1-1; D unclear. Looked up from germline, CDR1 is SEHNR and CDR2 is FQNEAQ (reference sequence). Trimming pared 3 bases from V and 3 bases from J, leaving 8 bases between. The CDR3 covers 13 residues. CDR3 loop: CASSFVRDTEAFF. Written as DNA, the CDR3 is TGTGCCAGCAGCTTTGTGAGGGACACTGAAGCTTTCTTT.

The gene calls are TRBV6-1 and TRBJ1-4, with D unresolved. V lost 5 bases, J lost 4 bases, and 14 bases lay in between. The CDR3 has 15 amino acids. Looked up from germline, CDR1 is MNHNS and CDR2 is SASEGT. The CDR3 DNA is TGTGCCAGCAGTTCCACAGCGACGATTAATGAAAAACTGTTTTTT. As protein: CASSSTATINEKLFF.

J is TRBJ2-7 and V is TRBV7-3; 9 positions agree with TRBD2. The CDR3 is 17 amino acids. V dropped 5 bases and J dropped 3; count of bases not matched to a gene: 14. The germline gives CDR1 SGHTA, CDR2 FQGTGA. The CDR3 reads CASSPGAWTSAHYEQYF. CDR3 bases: TGTGCCAGCAGCCCCGGGGCTTGGACTAGCGCTCACTACGAGCAGTACTTC.

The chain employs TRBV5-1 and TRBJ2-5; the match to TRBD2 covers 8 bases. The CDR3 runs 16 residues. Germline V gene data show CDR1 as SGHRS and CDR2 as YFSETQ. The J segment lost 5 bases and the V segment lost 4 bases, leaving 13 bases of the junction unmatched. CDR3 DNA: TGCGCCAGCAGCCCCGGGACTAGTGGGGTCATGGAGACCCAGTACTTC. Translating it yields CASSPGTSGVMETQYF.

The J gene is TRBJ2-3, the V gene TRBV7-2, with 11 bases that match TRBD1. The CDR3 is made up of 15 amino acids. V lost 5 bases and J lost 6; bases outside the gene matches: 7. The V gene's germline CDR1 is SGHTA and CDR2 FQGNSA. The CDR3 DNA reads TGTGCCAGCAGCAACGCGGACAGGGGGCGGGATACGCAGTATTTT. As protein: CASSNADRGRDTQYF.